Below are 21 T cell receptor beta chains sequenced from a single sample in a study of T-cell memory formation after mild COVID-19. TCRdb reanalysed the 5' RACE reads using MiXCR and keeps one entry per CDR3 protein. The sample lists 380,000 or so distinct CDR3 sequences, around 15% occurring once. The material sequenced was PBMCs or a T cell subset sorted from them (not recorded which). These receptors were collected from a man aged 18-30 years who had mild COVID-19 (a few samples of this study predate the infection). Cell type and time point are not known.

The chain uses TRBV5-1 and TRBJ2-2; TRBD1 matches at 8 bases. CDR1 is SGHRS and CDR2 is YFSETQ in the germline V gene. The CDR3 extends over 14 amino acids. J lost 8 bases, V lost 0 bases, and 3 bases had no gene match. The CDR3 region has the DNA TGCGCCAGCAGCTTGGCCAGGGGGCAAGGGGAGCTGTTTTTT. Translating it yields CASSLARGQGELFF. Supplemented by reference TRBV5-1 and TRBJ2-2, the full variable domain reads KAGVTQTPRYLIKTRGQQVTLSCSPISGHRSVSWYQQTPGQGLQFLFEYFSETQRNKGNFPGRFSGRQFSNSRSEMNVSTLELGDSALYLCASSLARGQGELFFGEGSRLTVL.

The table lists this clonotype with a few counts. The CDR3 spells CASRLQGLADTQYF. Here the CDR3 DNA reads TGCGCCAGCAGGCTCCAGGGACTAGCGGATACGCAGTATTTT. The chain joins TRBV4-1 to TRBJ2-3; 10 bases match TRBD2. CDR3 length equals 14 residues. Germline loops: CDR1 MGHRA, CDR2 YSYEKL. Trimming at V came to 6 bases and at J to 6 bases, leaving 6 bases not matched to a gene.

The rearrangement joins TRBV4-1 to TRBJ1-2; D gene uncertain. Between the trimmed V and J ends, which lost 1 base and 2 bases, there was a span of 11 bases. The CDR3 extends over 15 amino acids. CDR1 is MGHRA, CDR2 YSYEKL, per germline. The CDR3 is CASSQVRSGNYGYTF. DNA of the CDR3: TGCGCCAGCAGCCAAGTCAGGTCGGGGAACTATGGCTACACCTTC.

DNA for the CDR3: TGTGCCAGCAGCTTAGGGGAATGGTGGAACACTGAAGCTTTCTTT. This sequence encodes CASSLGEWWNTEAFF. This chain uses TRBV7-9 with TRBJ1-1; D uncertain. With 1 base removed from V and 1 base from J, the gap between germline ends came to 10 bases. The germline CDR1 and CDR2 sequences are SEHNR and FQNEAQ (reference sequence). The CDR3 is made up of 15 amino acids.

This chain uses TRBV7-2 with TRBJ1-5; 8 bases fit TRBD1. This CDR3 is built from 16 residues. The ends lost 5 bases at V and 7 bases at J; junction bases unmatched: 13. Per germline, CDR1 SGHTA and CDR2 FQGNSA. CDR3 sequence (DNA): TGTGCCAGCAGCAGAATGGACAGGGAGGCTTTGCAGCCCCAGCATTTT. Encoded protein: CASSRMDREALQPQHF.

This sequence joins TRBV29-1 and TRBJ1-1; D unresolved. This CDR3 contains 12 residues. Trimming left V 7 bases short and J 3 bases short, with 12 bases between. Germline assignment: CDR1 SQVTM and CDR2 ANQGSEA. The CDR3 sequence: CSARELHTEAFF. CDR3 nucleotide sequence: TGCAGCGCCCGCGAGTTGCACACTGAAGCTTTCTTT.

V usage is TRBV7-9 and J usage is TRBJ2-6; D is uncertain. V lost 1 base to trimming and J lost 0 bases, with 16 bases between them. CDR1 is SEHNR, CDR2 FQNEAQ, per germline (reference sequence). This CDR3 has 19 residues. CDR3: CASSLEGWGLRSGANVLTF. DNA of the CDR3: TGTGCCAGCAGCTTAGAGGGCTGGGGTCTTCGCTCTGGGGCCAACGTCCTGACTTTC.

There are many counts of this clonotype. J is TRBJ1-5 and V is TRBV20-1; possible D gene TRBD1, 6 bases. CDR3 length equals 13 residues. V was shortened by 6 bases and J by 6 bases, with 15 bases between the two germline ends. From germline, CDR1 is DFQATT and CDR2 SNEGSKA (reference sequence). CDR3: CSARSGGGQPQHF. The CDR3 DNA reads TGCAGTGCCCGCAGCGGGGGCGGTCAGCCCCAGCATTTT.

This clonotype was observed many times. The CDR3 sequence: CASSYNRGNEAFF. The CDR3 region has the DNA TGTGCCAGCAGCTACAACAGGGGGAATGAAGCTTTCTTT. The rearrangement joins TRBV6-5 to TRBJ1-1; 8 bases fit TRBD1. Germline assignment: CDR1 MNHEY and CDR2 SVGAGI. This CDR3 comprises 13 residues. J lost 7 bases, V lost 6 bases, and 7 bases had no gene match.

This clonotype turned up a few times. The V and J genes are TRBV29-1 and TRBJ2-7; 8 bases are a match to TRBD1. The CDR3 consists of 16 residues. Germline values: CDR1 SQVTM, CDR2 ANQGSEA. The V and J ends lost 1 base and 3 bases, in that order; junction bases with no gene match: 11. The CDR3 DNA reads as TGCAGCGTTGAAGCCCTTAGAACAGGGGGTGACTACGAGCAGTACTTC. This translates into CSVEALRTGGDYEQYF.

This clonotype has just a few counts. The rearrangement links TRBV7-9 to TRBJ1-1; the D is unclear. V was shortened by 2 bases and J by 3 bases, with 4 bases between the two germline ends. Germline lookup yields CDR1 SEHNR and CDR2 FQNEAQ (reference sequence). The CDR3 has 12 amino acids. The CDR3 reads CASSLQYTEAFF. The DNA for the CDR3 is TGTGCCAGCAGCTTACAGTACACTGAAGCTTTCTTT.

The gene calls are TRBV12-3 or TRBV12-4 and TRBJ1-6; the match to TRBD1 covers 9 bases. CDR3 size: 19 residues. The V and J ends lost 6 bases and 1 base, in that order; junction bases with no gene match: 13. CDR3 in DNA: TGTGCCAGCAGAATCTCCGGGACAGGGTATGCGTCCTATAATTCACCCCTCCACTTT. It encodes CASRISGTGYASYNSPLHF.

This clonotype was counted at least ten times. The chain links TRBV7-2 to TRBJ2-5, with TRBD2 matching 12 bases. The CDR3 covers 16 residues. J gave up 4 bases and V 5 bases, and 8 bases lay outside the gene matches. Germline CDR1 and CDR2: SGHTA and FQGNSA. CDR3 in amino acids: CASSPQLAGGAETQYF. The CDR3 DNA reads TGTGCCAGCAGCCCGCAACTAGCGGGGGGCGCAGAGACCCAGTACTTC.

This clonotype has ten or more counts. The chain couples TRBV12-3 or TRBV12-4 to TRBJ2-2, with unresolved D. The CDR3 length is 17 residues. Trimming cost V 7 bases and J 3 bases, with 21 bases left between them. CDR3 DNA sequence: TGTGCCAGCACCAATTTCCCCCCCGGGTACCACACCGGGGAGCTGTTTTTT. Translated, it gives CASTNFPPGYHTGELFF.

V usage is TRBV5-1 and J usage is TRBJ2-2; D is possibly TRBD2 (6 bases). Looked up from germline, CDR1 is SGHRS and CDR2 is YFSETQ. The CDR3 totals 17 residues. V lost 0 bases, J lost 0 bases, and 12 bases lay in between. CDR3 amino acids: CASSLGGGHANTGELFF. CDR3 DNA sequence: TGCGCCAGCAGCTTGGGGGGAGGACACGCGAACACCGGGGAGCTGTTTTTT.

This clonotype came up a few times. V gene TRBV6-1 combines with J gene TRBJ2-1; unclear D gene. Germline V CDR1 and CDR2: MNHNS, SASEGT. V lost 7 bases and J 7 bases, leaving 14 bases between the germline ends. This CDR3 is built from 13 residues. CDR3 DNA: TGTGCCAGCACCCGCGACCAGAGGAATGAGCAGTTCTTC. This gives the protein CASTRDQRNEQFF.

The chain is built from TRBV20-1 and TRBJ1-2; D is undetermined. Germline CDR1 is DFQATT and CDR2 is SNEGSKA (reference sequence). The CDR3 covers 14 residues. V was cut by 3 bases and J by 6 bases, with 17 bases left in between. CDR3 amino acids: CSASRAVLGNGYTF. The CDR3 nucleotides read TGCAGTGCTAGTAGGGCCGTCTTAGGCAATGGCTACACCTTC.

The genes are TRBV19 and TRBJ1-1, with unresolved D. The CDR3 contains 15 residues. The V end lost 1 base, the J end lost 4 bases, and 13 bases lay between the germline ends. The germline V gene encodes CDR1 LNHDA and CDR2 SQIVND (reference sequence). CDR3 amino acids: CASSIGEASFTEAFF. The CDR3 DNA reads as TGTGCCAGTAGTATAGGTGAAGCCTCCTTCACTGAAGCTTTCTTT.

This clonotype came up many times. The V call is TRBV20-1, the J call TRBJ1-1; the D is unclear. The V gene's germline CDR1 is DFQATT and CDR2 SNEGSKA (reference sequence). The V gene lost 4 bases and the J gene lost 2 bases, with 8 bases spanning the gap. This CDR3 is built from 12 residues. In DNA form, the CDR3 reads TGCAGTGCTACCCAGCCTAACACTGAAGCTTTCTTT. This gives the protein CSATQPNTEAFF.

V gene TRBV5-5 combines with J gene TRBJ1-5; D is possibly TRBD1 (6 bases). CDR1 is SGHKS, CDR2 YYEKEE, per germline (reference sequence). CDR3 length: 14 residues. V shed 2 bases and J shed 3 bases, with 9 bases lying between them. CDR3 in amino acids: CASSFGQTNQPQHF. CDR3 sequence (DNA): TGTGCCAGCAGCTTTGGACAGACCAATCAGCCCCAGCATTTT.

At least ten counts were recorded for this clonotype. The rearrangement links TRBV7-6 to TRBJ1-1; no clear D gene. V shed 4 bases and J shed 5 bases, with 20 bases lying between them. The germline V gene has CDR1 SGHVS and CDR2 FNYEAQ. The length of the CDR3 is 16 residues. The CDR3 loop reads CASSSAAGGEGTEAFF. CDR3 sequence (DNA): TGTGCCAGCAGCTCCGCGGCTGGCGGGGAAGGGACTGAAGCTTTCTTT.